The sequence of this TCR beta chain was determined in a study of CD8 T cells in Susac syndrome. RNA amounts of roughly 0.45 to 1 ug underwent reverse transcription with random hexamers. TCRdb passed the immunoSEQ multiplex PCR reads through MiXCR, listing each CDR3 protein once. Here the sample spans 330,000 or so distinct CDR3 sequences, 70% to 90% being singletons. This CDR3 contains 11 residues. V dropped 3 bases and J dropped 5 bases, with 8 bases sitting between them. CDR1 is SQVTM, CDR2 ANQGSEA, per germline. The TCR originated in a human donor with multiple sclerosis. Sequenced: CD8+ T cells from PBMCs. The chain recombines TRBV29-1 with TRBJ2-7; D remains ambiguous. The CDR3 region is CSVESKNEQYF. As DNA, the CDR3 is TGCAGCGTTGAGAGTAAAAACGAGCAGTACTTC.